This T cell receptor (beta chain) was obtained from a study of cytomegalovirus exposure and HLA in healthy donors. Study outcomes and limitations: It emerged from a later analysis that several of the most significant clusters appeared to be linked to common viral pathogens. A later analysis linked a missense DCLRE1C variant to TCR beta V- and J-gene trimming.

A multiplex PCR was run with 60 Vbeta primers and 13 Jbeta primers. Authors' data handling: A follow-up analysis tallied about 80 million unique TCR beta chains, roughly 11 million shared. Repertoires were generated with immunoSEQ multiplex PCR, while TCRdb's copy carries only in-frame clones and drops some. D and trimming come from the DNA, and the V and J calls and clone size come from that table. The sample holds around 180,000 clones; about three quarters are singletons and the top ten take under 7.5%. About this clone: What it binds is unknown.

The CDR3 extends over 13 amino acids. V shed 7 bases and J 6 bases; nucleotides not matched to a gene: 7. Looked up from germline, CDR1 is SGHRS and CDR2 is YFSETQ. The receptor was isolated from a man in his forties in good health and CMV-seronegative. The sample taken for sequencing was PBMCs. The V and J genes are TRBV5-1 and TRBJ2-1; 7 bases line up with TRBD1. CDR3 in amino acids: CASLQGDGNEQFF. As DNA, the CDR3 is TGCGCCAGCCTTCAGGGGGATGGCAATGAGCAGTTCTTC.